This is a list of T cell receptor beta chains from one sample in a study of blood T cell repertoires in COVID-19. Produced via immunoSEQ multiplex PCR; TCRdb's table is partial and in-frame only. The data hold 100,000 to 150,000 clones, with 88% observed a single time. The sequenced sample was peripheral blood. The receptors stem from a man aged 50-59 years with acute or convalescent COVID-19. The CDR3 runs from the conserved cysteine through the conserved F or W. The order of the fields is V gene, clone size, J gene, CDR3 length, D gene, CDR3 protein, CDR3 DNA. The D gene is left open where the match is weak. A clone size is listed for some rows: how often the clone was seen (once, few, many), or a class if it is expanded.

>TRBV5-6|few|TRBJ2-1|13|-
CASSMLAGDEQFF
TGTGCCAGCTCCATGCTAGCAGGCGATGAGCAGTTCTTC
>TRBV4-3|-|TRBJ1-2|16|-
CASSRDGSAGSVGYTF
TGCGCCAGCAGCCGAGACGGGAGCGCCGGGTCAGTTGGCTACACCTTC
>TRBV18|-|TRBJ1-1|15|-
CASSLGRTMGTEAFF
TGTGCCAGCTCACTGGGACGGACTATGGGCACTGAAGCTTTCTTT
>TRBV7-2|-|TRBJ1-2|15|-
CASSRNDRYNYGYTF
TGTGCCAGCAGCAGGAACGACAGATATAACTATGGCTACACCTTC
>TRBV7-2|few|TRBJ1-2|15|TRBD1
CASSLVLGTGIGYTF
TGTGCCAGCAGCTTAGTTCTTGGGACAGGGATTGGCTACACCTTC
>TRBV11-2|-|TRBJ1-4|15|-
CASSLTVPALGKLFF
TGTGCCAGCAGCTTAACGGTCCCCGCTCTAGGAAAACTGTTTTTT
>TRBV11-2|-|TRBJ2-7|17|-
CASSSSLTSTGSYEQYF
TGTGCCAGCAGCTCCTCCCTAACCTCCACAGGATCCTACGAGCAGTACTTC
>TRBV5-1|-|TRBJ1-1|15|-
CASNPLPQGGTEAFF
TGCGCCAGCAATCCCCTCCCCCAGGGCGGCACTGAAGCTTTCTTT
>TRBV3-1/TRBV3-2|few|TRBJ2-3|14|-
CASSPQGGADTQYF
TGTGCCAGCAGCCCACAGGGCGGAGCAGATACGCAGTATTTT
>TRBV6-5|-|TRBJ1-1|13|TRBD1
CASSFYRGTEAFF
TGTGCCAGCAGCTTCTACAGGGGGACTGAAGCTTTCTTT
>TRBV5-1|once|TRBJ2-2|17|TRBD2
CASSLLGTSGDTGELFF
TGCGCCAGCAGCTTATTAGGGACTAGCGGAGACACCGGGGAGCTGTTTTTT
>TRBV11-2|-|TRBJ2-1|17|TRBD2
CASRPGTWTSENNEQFF
TGTGCCAGCAGACCAGGGACTTGGACTAGCGAGAACAATGAGCAGTTCTTC
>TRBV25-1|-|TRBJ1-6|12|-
CASSSGKSPLHF
TGTGCCAGCAGTTCAGGAAAGTCACCCCTCCACTTT
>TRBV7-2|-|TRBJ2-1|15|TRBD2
CASSSGLADYNEQFF
TGTGCCAGCAGCTCCGGACTAGCGGATTACAATGAGCAGTTCTTC
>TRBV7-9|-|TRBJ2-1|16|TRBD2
CASSLVLAGAGNEQFF
TGTGCCAGCAGCTTAGTCCTAGCGGGAGCGGGCAATGAGCAGTTCTTC
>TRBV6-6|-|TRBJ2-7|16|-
CASSYMRASVDYEQYF
TGTGCCAGCAGTTACATGCGGGCTAGCGTTGACTACGAGCAGTACTTC
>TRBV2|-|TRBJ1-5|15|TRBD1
CASSRQGVSNQPQHF
TGTGCCAGCAGTCGACAGGGGGTTAGCAATCAGCCCCAGCATTTT
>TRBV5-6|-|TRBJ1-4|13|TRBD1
CASSLAGTGTLFF
TGTGCCAGCAGCTTAGCTGGGACAGGGACGTTGTTTTTT
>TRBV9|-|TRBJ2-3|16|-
CASSVKGLLSTDTQYF
TGTGCCAGCAGCGTAAAAGGACTACTCAGCACAGATACGCAGTATTTT
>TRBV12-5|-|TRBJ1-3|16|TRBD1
CASGPPGQGPGNTIYF
TGTGCTAGTGGTCCCCCGGGACAGGGGCCCGGAAACACCATATATTTT
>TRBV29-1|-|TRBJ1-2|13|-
CSVTRQANYGYTF
TGCAGCGTTACCCGACAGGCCAACTATGGCTACACCTTC
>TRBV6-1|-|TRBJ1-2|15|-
CASSESITATYGYTF
TGTGCCAGCAGTGAAAGTATCACAGCTACCTATGGCTACACCTTC
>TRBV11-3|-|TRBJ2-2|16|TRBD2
CASSLLIASGSGELFF
TGTGCCAGCAGCTTACTTATCGCTAGCGGGAGCGGGGAGCTGTTTTTT
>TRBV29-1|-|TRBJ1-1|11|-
CSVGTYTEAFF
TGCAGCGTCGGGACTTACACTGAAGCTTTCTTT
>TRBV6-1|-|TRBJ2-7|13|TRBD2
CASRTSDTYEQYF
TGTGCCAGCAGGACTAGCGACACCTACGAGCAGTACTTC
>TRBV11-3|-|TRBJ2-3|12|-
CASSFAAGTQYF
TGTGCCAGCAGCTTTGCGGCCGGGACGCAGTATTTT
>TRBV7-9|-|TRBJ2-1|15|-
CASSTQVGAYNEQFF
TGTGCCAGCAGCACACAGGTTGGGGCGTACAATGAGCAGTTCTTC
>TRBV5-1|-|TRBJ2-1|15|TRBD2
CASSPTGGSGHEQFF
TGCGCCAGCAGCCCAACGGGAGGCTCAGGTCATGAGCAGTTCTTC
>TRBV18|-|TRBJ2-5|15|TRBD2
CASSPQGTSDETQYF
TGTGCCAGCTCACCACAAGGGACTAGCGACGAGACCCAGTACTTC
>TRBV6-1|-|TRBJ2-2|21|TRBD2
CASSEWIPWTSGRINTGELFF
TGTGCCAGCAGTGAATGGATCCCCTGGACTAGCGGGAGGATTAACACCGGGGAGCTGTTTTTT
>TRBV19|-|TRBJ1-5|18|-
CASRDSGKTFPSNQPQHF
TGTGCCAGTAGAGACTCGGGAAAGACATTCCCTAGCAATCAGCCCCAGCATTTT
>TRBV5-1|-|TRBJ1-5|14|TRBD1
CASSSGQGNQPQHF
TGCGCCAGCAGCTCCGGACAGGGCAATCAGCCCCAGCATTTT
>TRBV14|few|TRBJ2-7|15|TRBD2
CASSRLLAGAYEQYF
TGTGCCAGCAGCCGCCTTCTGGCGGGAGCCTACGAGCAGTACTTC
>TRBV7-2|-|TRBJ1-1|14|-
CASSLWQGYTEAFF
TGTGCCAGCAGCTTATGGCAGGGGTACACTGAAGCTTTCTTT
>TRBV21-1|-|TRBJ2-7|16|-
CASSKRGQGISYEQYF
TGTGCCAGCAGCAAACGGGGACAAGGGATCTCCTACGAGCAGTACTTC
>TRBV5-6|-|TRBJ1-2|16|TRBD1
CASSLAGTDTNYGYTF
TGTGCCAGCAGCTTGGCCGGGACAGACACTAACTATGGCTACACCTTC
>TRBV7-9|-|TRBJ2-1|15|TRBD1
CASSLGQGGNNEQFF
TGTGCCAGCAGTCTAGGACAGGGAGGTAACAATGAGCAGTTCTTC
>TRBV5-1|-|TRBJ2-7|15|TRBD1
CASSSGQGSLYEQYF
TGCGCCAGCAGCTCCGGACAGGGCTCCTTATACGAGCAGTACTTC
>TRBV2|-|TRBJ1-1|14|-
CASSKFQGNTEAFF
TGTGCCAGCAGTAAATTTCAGGGGAACACTGAAGCTTTCTTT